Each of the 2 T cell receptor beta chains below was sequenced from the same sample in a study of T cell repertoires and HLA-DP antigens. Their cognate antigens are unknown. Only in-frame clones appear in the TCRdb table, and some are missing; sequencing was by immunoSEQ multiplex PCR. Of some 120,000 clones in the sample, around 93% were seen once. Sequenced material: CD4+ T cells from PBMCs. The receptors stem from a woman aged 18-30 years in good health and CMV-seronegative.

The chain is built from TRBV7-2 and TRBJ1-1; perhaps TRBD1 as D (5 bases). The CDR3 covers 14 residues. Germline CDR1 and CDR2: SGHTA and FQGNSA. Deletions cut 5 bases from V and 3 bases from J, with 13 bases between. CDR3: CASSPSPGDTEAFF. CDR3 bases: TGTGCCAGCAGCCCCTCCCCGGGGGACACTGAAGCTTTCTTT. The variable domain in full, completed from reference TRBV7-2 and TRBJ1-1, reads GAGVSQSPSNKVTEKGKDVELRCDPISGHTALYWYRQSLGQGLEFLIYFQGNSAPDKSGLPSDRFSAERTGGSVSTLTIQRTQQEDSAVYLCASSPSPGDTEAFFGQGTRLTVV.

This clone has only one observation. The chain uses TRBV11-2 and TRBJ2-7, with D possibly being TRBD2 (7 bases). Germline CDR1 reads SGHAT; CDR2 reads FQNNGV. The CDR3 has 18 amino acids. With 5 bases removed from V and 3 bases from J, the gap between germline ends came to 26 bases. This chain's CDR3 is CASSPLRRERGHYYEQYV. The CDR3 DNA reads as TGTGCCAGCAGCCCCCTTCGGCGAGAGCGGGGACACTACTACGAGCAGTACGTC.